The 3 T cell receptor beta chains below were found in one sample sequenced in a study of T cell repertoires in cytomegalovirus infection. TCRdb independently ran MiXCR on the reads; one entry per CDR3 protein. Seen here are more than 400,000 distinct CDR3 sequences, about a quarter observed once, and the top ten hold about 13%. Sequencing was done on a sample of PBMCs. Receptor source: a human donor in good health (CMV status not recorded). Some clones in this sample may be carry-over from other donors' samples.

This clonotype has just a few counts. J is TRBJ2-5 and V is TRBV7-9; TRBD2 matches at 7 bases. The CDR3 spans 15 residues. The V segment lost 5 bases and the J segment 3 bases; nucleotides outside the gene matches: 9. The germline gives CDR1 SEHNR, CDR2 FQNEAQ (reference sequence). The CDR3: CASSQPGLAEETQYF. CDR3 coding DNA: TGTGCCAGCAGCCAACCGGGGCTAGCGGAAGAGACCCAGTACTTC.

This clonotype was counted between two and nine times. The CDR3 bases are TGTGCCATCAGTGAGTCCCCTTTGGAAGGAGGCACTGAAGCTTTCTTT. Translated: CAISESPLEGGTEAFF. The chain is built from TRBV10-3 and TRBJ1-1; no clear D gene. Germline assignment: CDR1 ENHRY and CDR2 SYGVKD. V shed 0 bases and J shed 4 bases, with 15 bases lying between them. CDR3 length: 16 residues.

This chain connects TRBV28 to TRBJ1-1; 7 positions agree with TRBD1. Germline V gene sequence: CDR1 MDHEN, CDR2 SYDVKM. Trimming took 6 bases from V and 5 from J; bases not matched to a gene: 6. The CDR3 consists of 13 residues. CDR3 loop: CASRPGGRTEAFF. The CDR3 DNA is TGTGCCAGCAGACCAGGGGGTCGGACTGAAGCTTTCTTT.